Following are 11 T cell receptor beta chains from one sample sequenced in a study of T-cell reconstitution after alpha-beta-depleted transplantation in children. Preparation of the TCRbeta library used unique molecular identifiers. TCRdb called the PCR reads again in MiXCR, with one record for every CDR3 protein. The table lists hundreds of thousands of distinct CDR3 sequences, about 25% of them singletons, with about 2.6% in the top ten. Sample: PBMCs, taken before TCRalphabeta/CD19-depleted stem cell transplant. These receptors all stem from a girl aged 2-10 years with Fanconi anemia, due to receive a stem cell transplant.

This clonotype was seen many times. This chain links TRBV18 with TRBJ2-1; D gene unclear. This CDR3 contains 13 residues. Germline V gene data show CDR1 as KGHSH and CDR2 as LQKENI. V was shortened by 9 bases and J by 8 bases, with 17 bases between the two germline ends. CDR3 protein: CASNRAGVDEQFF. DNA of the CDR3: TGTGCCAGTAACCGGGCCGGCGTGGATGAGCAGTTCTTC.

The table lists this clonotype with many counts. The V call is TRBV12-3 or TRBV12-4, the J call TRBJ2-3; TRBD2 agrees at 7 bases. CDR3 length: 15 residues. Trimming took 3 bases from V and 3 from J; bases not matched to a gene: 6. The CDR3 DNA sequence: TGTGCCAGCAGTTTCCTGTCGGGAGGAACAGATACGCAGTATTTT. It encodes CASSFLSGGTDTQYF.

This clonotype was observed at least ten times. The CDR3 sequence is CASSQLFGVSTFEQFF. The DNA of the CDR3 is TGTGCCAGCAGCCAATTATTCGGGGTTAGTACGTTTGAGCAGTTCTTC. This chain connects TRBV4-2 to TRBJ2-1, with D maybe TRBD2 (5 bases). The CDR3 sequence is 16 residues long. V was clipped by 2 bases and J by 9 bases, with 20 bases between them. Germline CDR1 reads LGHNA; CDR2 reads YNFKEQ.

This clonotype occurred many times. The chain joins TRBV29-1 to TRBJ2-5; no clear D gene. The CDR3 sequence is 12 residues long. Germline V gene data show CDR1 as SQVTM and CDR2 as ANQGSEA. Trimming cost V 4 bases and J 2 bases, with 8 bases left between them. CDR3 protein: CSVVLVQETQYF. The CDR3 DNA sequence: TGCAGCGTTGTCCTAGTACAAGAGACCCAGTACTTC.

The chain is built from TRBV29-1 and TRBJ2-3, with D hard to call. V was pared by 4 bases and J by 3 bases, with 11 bases between. The germline V gene has CDR1 SQVTM and CDR2 ANQGSEA. The CDR3 runs 13 residues. In DNA, the CDR3 is TGCAGCGTTGCCGGTTTACCGACAGATACGCAGTATTTT. This codes for CSVAGLPTDTQYF.

This clonotype was counted at least ten times. V and J are TRBV4-2 and TRBJ1-1; no firm D call. This CDR3 contains 15 residues. Trimming stripped 7 bases from V and 11 bases from J, with 26 bases between. Germline CDR1 and CDR2: LGHNA and YNFKEQ. Here the CDR3 DNA reads TGTGCCAGCAAGCCCTTAGCATCCTCGAACACTGGGGCTTTCTTT. Residues: CASKPLASSNTGAFF.

This chain connects TRBV20-1 to TRBJ2-7; TRBD1 matches at 9 bases. V shed 7 bases, J shed 2 bases, and the junction held 6 bases outside the gene matches. This CDR3 is 13 amino acids long. CDR1 is DFQATT, CDR2 SNEGSKA, per germline (reference sequence). The CDR3 nucleotides read TGCAGTGTAACCGGGACAGGGACCTACGAGCAGTACTTC. This translates into CSVTGTGTYEQYF.

This clonotype has a count of ten or more. V gene TRBV9 combines with J gene TRBJ2-7; 10 bases are a match to TRBD2. The CDR3 loop spans 13 amino acids. Germline V gives CDR1 SGDLS, CDR2 YYNGEE. Trimming took 3 bases from V and 4 from J; bases not matched to a gene: 1. The CDR3 nucleotides are TGTGCCAGCAGCGCTAGCGGGGGATACGAGCAGTACTTC. Translated, it gives CASSASGGYEQYF.

This clonotype has ten or more counts. V and J are TRBV20-1 and TRBJ2-1; TRBD2 matches 15 bases. With 6 bases clipped from V and 1 base from J, the junction kept 4 bases outside the gene matches. The CDR3 consists of 16 residues. Per germline, CDR1 DFQATT and CDR2 SNEGSKA (reference sequence). The CDR3 coding sequence is TGCAGTGCAGGACTAGCGGGGGGGTTATCCTACAATGAGCAGTTCTTC. Encoded protein: CSAGLAGGLSYNEQFF.

The gene calls are TRBV5-1 and TRBJ2-1; D is unresolved. Trimming took 4 bases from V and 8 from J, leaving 13 bases between them. The germline gives CDR1 SGHRS, CDR2 YFSETQ. The CDR3 is 13 amino acids. The CDR3 nucleotides are TGCGCCAGCAGCCATGTCGGAAGAGATGAGCAGTTCTTC. Translation: CASSHVGRDEQFF.

V usage is TRBV29-1 and J usage is TRBJ2-6; the D gene is possibly TRBD2 (6 bases). The V end lost 4 bases, the J end lost 4 bases, and 8 bases lay between the germline ends. This CDR3 contains 13 residues. Germline assignment: CDR1 SQVTM and CDR2 ANQGSEA. The CDR3 protein is CSVVSGGANVLTF. The CDR3 DNA reads as TGCAGCGTTGTGAGCGGGGGGGCCAACGTCCTGACTTTC.